Sequencing of this T cell receptor beta chain was carried out in a study of CDR3 diversity in severe acne. Germline V gene sequence: CDR1 SGDLS, CDR2 YYNGEE. The CDR3 has 14 amino acids. Between the trimmed V and J ends, which lost 3 bases and 4 bases, there was a span of 13 bases. From the PCR reads, TCRdb called clonotypes with MiXCR, one entry per CDR3 protein. The sample has about 85,000 distinct CDR3 sequences, about half seen once; the top ten hold about a tenth. This clonotype was recorded a few times. Specimen: blood. The sequence came from a male donor in good health, serving as a control. The V call is TRBV9, the J call TRBJ2-5; possibly TRBD2 for D (6 bases). The CDR3 bases are TGTGCCAGCAGCGGGCCGGGACTCCGAGAGACCCAGTACTTC. Translating it yields CASSGPGLRETQYF.